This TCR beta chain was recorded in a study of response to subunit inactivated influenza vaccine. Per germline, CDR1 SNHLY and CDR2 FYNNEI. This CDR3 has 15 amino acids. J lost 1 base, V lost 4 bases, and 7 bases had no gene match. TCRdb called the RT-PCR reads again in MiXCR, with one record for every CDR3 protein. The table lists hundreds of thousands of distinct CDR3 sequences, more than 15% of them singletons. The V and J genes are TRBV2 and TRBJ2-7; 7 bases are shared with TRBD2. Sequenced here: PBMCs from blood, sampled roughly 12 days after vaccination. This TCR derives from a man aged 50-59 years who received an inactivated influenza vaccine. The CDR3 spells CASSAGSGVSYEQYF. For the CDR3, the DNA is TGTGCCAGCAGTGCAGGAAGCGGGGTGTCCTACGAGCAGTACTTC. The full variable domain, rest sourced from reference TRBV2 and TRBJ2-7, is EPEVTQTPSHQVTQMGQEVILRCVPISNHLYFYWYRQILGQKVEFLVSFYNNEISEKSEIFDDQFSVERPDGSNFTLKIRSTKLEDSAMYFCASSAGSGVSYEQYFGPGTRLTVT.